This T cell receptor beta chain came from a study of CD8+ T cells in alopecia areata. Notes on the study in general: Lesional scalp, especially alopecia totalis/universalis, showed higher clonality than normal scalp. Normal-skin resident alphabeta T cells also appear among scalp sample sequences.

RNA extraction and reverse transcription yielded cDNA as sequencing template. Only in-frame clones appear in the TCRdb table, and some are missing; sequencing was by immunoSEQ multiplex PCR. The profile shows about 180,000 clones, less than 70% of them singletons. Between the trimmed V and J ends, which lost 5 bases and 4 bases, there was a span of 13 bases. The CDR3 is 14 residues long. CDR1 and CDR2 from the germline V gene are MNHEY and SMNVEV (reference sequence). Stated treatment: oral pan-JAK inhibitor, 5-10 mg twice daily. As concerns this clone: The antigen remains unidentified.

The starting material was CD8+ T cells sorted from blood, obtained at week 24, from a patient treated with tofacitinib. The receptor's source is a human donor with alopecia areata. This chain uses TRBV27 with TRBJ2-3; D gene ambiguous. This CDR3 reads CASSPLALSDTQYF. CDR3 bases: TGTGCCAGCAGTCCTTTAGCCCTCTCAGATACGCAGTATTTT.